Each of the 7 T cell receptor beta chains below was sequenced from the same sample in a study of T cell responses to AZD1222 COVID-19 vaccine. TCRdb's table, derived via immunoSEQ multiplex PCR, lists solely in-frame clones and lacks some. The sample lists about 150,000 clones, around 93% occurring once. The specimen was peripheral blood, collected on day 0 of AZD1222 vaccination. The receptors derive from an adult in good health.

The chain uses TRBV30 and TRBJ2-1; a possible D gene is TRBD2 (6 bases). Looked up from germline, CDR1 is GTSNPN and CDR2 is SVGIG (reference sequence). The CDR3 has 14 residues. Trimming pared 4 bases from V and 1 base from J, leaving 11 bases between. CDR3 nucleotides: TGTGCCTGGAACCCGGGGGTATCCTACAATGAGCAGTTCTTC. Amino acids: CAWNPGVSYNEQFF.

This chain uses TRBV2 with TRBJ1-1; D call uncertain. Germline CDR1 and CDR2: SNHLY and FYNNEI. The CDR3 runs to 14 residues. V was pared by 9 bases and J by 7 bases, with 21 bases between. CDR3 DNA sequence: TGTGCCAGGTCCATCGCGGGTATTAAGGGTGAAGCTTTCTTT. Translation: CARSIAGIKGEAFF.

V is TRBV19 and J is TRBJ1-5, with D unresolved. The V gene lost 8 bases and the J gene lost 0 bases, with 14 bases spanning the gap. The germline V gene has CDR1 LNHDA and CDR2 SQIVND (reference sequence). This CDR3 spans 15 amino acids. This CDR3 reads CASDVEGYSNQPQHF. For the CDR3, the DNA is TGTGCCAGTGACGTCGAGGGTTATAGCAATCAGCCCCAGCATTTT.

The V and J genes are TRBV6-2 or TRBV6-3 and TRBJ1-5, with a tentative D call TRBD1 (5 bases). The CDR3 has 13 amino acids. From germline, CDR1 is MNHEY and CDR2 SVGEGT. Trimming stripped 4 bases from V and 5 bases from J, with 9 bases between. CDR3 sequence (DNA): TGTGCCAGCAGTTCCAGGGTTTATCAGCCCCAGCATTTT. It translates to CASSSRVYQPQHF.

This rearrangement joins TRBV2 to TRBJ2-1; 7 positions agree with TRBD2. The CDR3 extends over 15 amino acids. The V segment lost 8 bases and the J segment 5 bases; nucleotides outside the gene matches: 12. In germline, CDR1 is SNHLY, CDR2 FYNNEI. Here the CDR3 DNA reads TGTGCCAGCTTACCGCCGGGAGGAAGAAACAATGAGCAGTTCTTC. This sequence encodes CASLPPGGRNNEQFF.

The chain joins TRBV29-1 to TRBJ1-2, with 8 bases lining up with TRBD1. With 4 bases clipped from V and 8 bases from J, the junction kept 9 bases outside the gene matches. The CDR3 runs to 13 residues. Germline assignment: CDR1 SQVTM and CDR2 ANQGSEA. The CDR3 loop is CSVVSDRARGYTF. CDR3 DNA: TGCAGCGTTGTGTCGGACAGGGCGAGGGGCTACACCTTC.

The chain carries TRBV7-6 and TRBJ2-1; possibly TRBD2 for D (5 bases). The germline gives CDR1 SGHVS, CDR2 FNYEAQ. There are 16 residues in the CDR3. V was trimmed by 2 bases and J by 6 bases, leaving 17 bases between them. The CDR3 reads CASSLSFSDRINEQFF. CDR3 nucleotide sequence: TGTGCCAGCAGCTTATCGTTTAGCGATCGGATCAATGAGCAGTTCTTC.